These 9 T cell receptor beta chains share one sample of origin, sequenced in a study of blood T cell repertoires in COVID-19. TCRdb keeps only in-frame clones here, not all; method: immunoSEQ multiplex PCR. This table holds around 100,000 clones, roughly nine tenths found once. The sample taken for sequencing was peripheral blood. The source of these receptors is a human donor in a cohort sampled during active COVID-19.

This chain connects TRBV30 to TRBJ2-2; D gene unclear. The CDR3 runs 15 residues. Germline assignment: CDR1 GTSNPN and CDR2 SVGIG (reference sequence). Trimming took 4 bases from V and 3 from J, leaving 15 bases between them. CDR3 amino acids: CAWKNTLLDTGELFF. The CDR3 DNA sequence: TGTGCCTGGAAAAACACCCTCCTCGACACCGGGGAGCTGTTTTTT.

The V gene is TRBV19, the J gene TRBJ2-2, with D unclear. The CDR3 has 16 amino acids. Trimming took 6 bases from V and 4 from J, leaving 18 bases between them. Germline CDR1 LNHDA, CDR2 SQIVND (reference sequence). The CDR3 region is CASSPFGQLGTGELFF. The CDR3 nucleotides read TGTGCCAGTAGCCCGTTTGGGCAGCTGGGCACCGGGGAGCTGTTTTTT.

The gene calls are TRBV28 and TRBJ2-7; 7 bases agree with TRBD1. CDR1 and CDR2 (germline): MDHEN, SYDVKM. The CDR3 covers 19 residues. J was trimmed by 6 bases and V by 4 bases; bases with no gene match: 24. The CDR3 nucleotides read TGTGCCAGCAGTTCCTTGTACCAACGTTCTAAGGAGACAGGGTTCGAGCAGTACTTC. Amino acid sequence: CASSSLYQRSKETGFEQYF.

The gene calls are TRBV10-2 and TRBJ1-2; no clear D gene. Germline CDR1 is WSHSY and CDR2 is SAAADI. The V gene lost 2 bases and the J gene lost 10 bases, with 8 bases spanning the gap. This CDR3 has 11 amino acids. The DNA for the CDR3 is TGCGCCAGCAGTGAGCATCCAGTCTACACCTTC. Translation: CASSEHPVYTF.

The rearrangement joins TRBV7-2 to TRBJ2-6, with TRBD1 identical over 8 bases. J lost 0 bases, V lost 5 bases, and 6 bases had no gene match. The CDR3 has 17 residues. CDR1 and CDR2 from the germline V gene are SGHTA and FQGNSA. The CDR3 nucleotides read TGTGCCAGCAGCCTACAGGGGGGAACCTCTGGGGCCAACGTCCTGACTTTC. Its protein is CASSLQGGTSGANVLTF. Full variable domain (remainder filled in from reference TRBV7-2 and TRBJ2-6): GAGVSQSPSNKVTEKGKDVELRCDPISGHTALYWYRQSLGQGLEFLIYFQGNSAPDKSGLPSDRFSAERTGGSVSTLTIQRTQQEDSAVYLCASSLQGGTSGANVLTFGAGSRLTVL.

This chain uses TRBV2 with TRBJ2-1, with 12 bases matching TRBD2. The V segment lost 4 bases and the J segment 0 bases; nucleotides outside the gene matches: 7. CDR1 and CDR2 (germline): SNHLY, FYNNEI. This CDR3 comprises 18 residues. The CDR3 protein is CASSAASGRANSYNEQFF. CDR3 sequence (DNA): TGTGCCAGCAGTGCGGCTAGCGGGAGGGCGAACTCCTACAATGAGCAGTTCTTC.

This rearrangement joins TRBV9 to TRBJ2-3; the match to TRBD2 covers 9 bases. Trimming at V came to 2 bases and at J to 0 bases, leaving 4 bases not matched to a gene. The CDR3 runs 16 residues. Germline CDR1 and CDR2: SGDLS and YYNGEE. For the CDR3, the DNA is TGTGCCAGCAGCGTCCTCGGGACTAGCAGCACAGATACGCAGTATTTT. Residues: CASSVLGTSSTDTQYF.

The chain has TRBV5-1 and TRBJ1-4, with 9 nucleotides matching TRBD1. The CDR3 covers 18 residues. The V gene end was trimmed by 0 bases and the J gene end by 0 bases; junction bases not matched to a gene: 6. In germline, CDR1 is SGHRS, CDR2 YFSETQ. The CDR3 region is CASSLAPTGGPTNEKLFF. In nucleotides, the CDR3 is TGCGCCAGCAGCTTGGCTCCCACAGGGGGCCCAACTAATGAAAAACTGTTTTTT.

This clone has just a few counts. The V and J genes are TRBV7-8 and TRBJ2-6; 8 bases match TRBD1. J lost 0 bases, V lost 4 bases, and 8 bases had no gene match. Germline CDR1 is SGHVS and CDR2 is FQNEAQ. CDR3 length equals 18 residues. The CDR3 bases are TGTGCCAGCAGCTCGGGACAGGCATTCTACTCTGGGGCCAACGTCCTGACTTTC. Its protein product is CASSSGQAFYSGANVLTF.